These T cell receptor beta chains were read from a single sample in a study of early T cells in non-severe SARS-CoV-2 infection. TCRdb used MiXCR to reprocess the 5' RACE reads, holding one entry per CDR3 protein. This table holds more than 35,000 distinct CDR3 sequences, about 6.3% found once. Sequencing was carried out using whole blood. Receptors were obtained from an adult who was a healthcare worker with PCR-confirmed SARS-CoV-2 infection or an uninfected control (not recorded which). Each CDR3 is given with its conserved first and last residue. A D gene is named only where the DNA matches it firmly. Size values are once, few and many counts, or a class for expanded clones, and some rows have none.

v_call	j_call	d_call	clone_size	cdr3_aa	cdr3_nt
TRBV19	TRBJ2-6	NA	many	CASRSPSGANVLTF	TGTGCCAGTAGATCCCCGTCTGGGGCCAACGTCCTGACTTTC
TRBV5-4	TRBJ1-1	NA	many	CASSPGRSEAFF	TGTGCCAGCAGCCCAGGACGGAGTGAAGCTTTCTTT
TRBV7-9	TRBJ2-7	NA	many	CASSGGGGTYEQYF	TGTGCCAGCAGCGGGGGAGGCGGAACCTACGAGCAGTACTTC
TRBV6-6	TRBJ2-1	NA	many	CASSRTDSYNEQFF	TGTGCCAGCAGCCGGACAGACTCCTACAATGAGCAGTTCTTC
TRBV20-1	TRBJ1-2	TRBD1	NA	CSALTGEGGCTF	TGCAGTGCTTTGACAGGGGAAGGTGGCTGCACCTTC
TRBV10-2	TRBJ2-7	TRBD2	NA	CASSERLADPYEQYF	TGCGCCAGCAGTGAGCGACTAGCGGACCCCTACGAGCAGTACTTC
TRBV7-6	TRBJ2-5	NA	NA	CASSLRAVQETQYF	TGTGCCAGCAGCTTGAGGGCAGTCCAAGAGACCCAGTACTTC
TRBV2	TRBJ1-5	NA	few	CASGGNQPQHF	TGTGCCAGCGGAGGGAATCAGCCCCAGCATTTT
TRBV20-1	TRBJ1-1	NA	many	CSAILPRGLGEAFF	TGCAGTGCTATCCTACCCCGGGGACTGGGTGAAGCTTTCTTT
TRBV4-2	TRBJ1-1	NA	NA	CASSQVGQFEAFF	TGTGCCAGCAGCCAAGTAGGACAGTTTGAAGCTTTCTTT
TRBV6-1	TRBJ2-5	TRBD2	many	CASSPVGLAGVQETQYF	TGTGCCAGCAGTCCCGTCGGACTAGCGGGAGTTCAAGAGACCCAGTACTTC
TRBV7-3	TRBJ2-7	NA	many	CASSLSAGSPYEQYF	TGTGCCAGCAGCTTATCTGCGGGAAGTCCATACGAGCAGTACTTC
TRBV12-3/TRBV12-4	TRBJ2-7	NA	many	CASAYSEGSSYEQYF	TGTGCCAGCGCCTATTCGGAGGGTTCCTCCTACGAGCAGTACTTC
TRBV9	TRBJ2-1	TRBD2	many	CASSLSGGPKNEQFF	TGTGCCAGCAGCCTGTCGGGAGGGCCGAAGAATGAGCAGTTCTTC
TRBV19	TRBJ2-7	TRBD1	many	CASGTGTYEQYF	TGTGCCAGCGGGACAGGGACCTACGAGCAGTACTTC
TRBV7-9	TRBJ2-2	NA	few	CASSLAGDPGNTGELFF	TGTGCCAGCAGCTTAGCGGGGGACCCGGGAAACACCGGGGAGCTGTTTTTT
TRBV4-1	TRBJ2-7	NA	many	CASSQDWGEQYF	TGCGCCAGCAGCCAAGATTGGGGCGAGCAGTACTTC
TRBV7-2	TRBJ2-1	NA	many	CASSLSTGTPAREQFF	TGTGCCAGCAGCTTATCAACCGGGACCCCAGCTCGGGAGCAGTTCTTC
TRBV5-1	TRBJ1-1	NA	few	CATRGRSPNTEAFF	TGCGCCACGAGGGGAAGGAGCCCGAACACTGAAGCTTTCTTT
TRBV12-3/TRBV12-4	TRBJ2-7	TRBD2	many	CASSLAGGPGEQYF	TGTGCCAGCAGTTTAGCGGGAGGGCCGGGGGAGCAGTACTTC
TRBV3-1	TRBJ2-1	TRBD2	many	CASSQDKAGGPFNEQFF	TGTGCCAGCAGCCAAGATAAGGCGGGAGGGCCGTTCAATGAGCAGTTCTTC
TRBV11-1	TRBJ2-1	TRBD2	many	CASSASGRAGNEQFF	TGTGCCAGCAGCGCTAGCGGGAGGGCAGGCAATGAGCAGTTCTTC
TRBV28	TRBJ2-7	NA	many	CASSLTPGSAYEQYF	TGTGCCAGCAGTTTAACCCCCGGGAGCGCCTACGAGCAGTACTTC
TRBV11-2	TRBJ2-3	NA	NA	CASSLDGTSTDTQYF	TGTGCCAGCAGCTTAGACGGGACTAGCACAGATACGCAGTATTTT
TRBV6-5	TRBJ2-7	NA	many	CASRATGSSYEQYF	TGTGCCAGCAGGGCCACGGGGAGCTCCTACGAGCAGTACTTC
TRBV30	TRBJ2-3	TRBD2	NA	CAWSTTSGSTDTQYF	TGTGCCTGGAGTACAACTAGCGGTAGCACAGATACGCAGTATTTT
TRBV10-2	TRBJ2-3	NA	NA	CASRVGGHTDTQYF	TGCGCCAGCAGGGTTGGAGGGCACACAGATACGCAGTATTTT
TRBV7-6	TRBJ1-1	NA	many	CASSYGVTNTEAFF	TGTGCCAGCAGCTATGGAGTAACAAACACTGAAGCTTTCTTT
TRBV9	TRBJ2-3	NA	many	CASSPRGDTQYF	TGTGCCAGCAGCCCACGGGGAGATACGCAGTATTTT
TRBV20-1	TRBJ2-7	NA	many	CSAEGASTYEQYF	TGCAGTGCCGAGGGAGCTAGCACCTACGAGCAGTACTTC
TRBV25-1	TRBJ1-3	NA	NA	CASRSMSSGNTIYF	TGTGCCAGCAGAAGTATGAGCTCTGGAAACACCATATATTTT
TRBV28	TRBJ2-5	NA	NA	CASKQGGQETQYF	TGTGCCAGTAAACAGGGAGGGCAAGAGACCCAGTACTTC
TRBV7-2	TRBJ2-1	NA	many	CASSPQANEQFF	TGTGCCAGCAGCCCACAGGCTAATGAGCAGTTCTTC
TRBV7-8	TRBJ2-2	TRBD2	NA	CASSLEREGELFF	TGTGCCAGCAGCTTAGAGCGGGAGGGGGAGCTGTTTTTT
TRBV9	TRBJ2-1	NA	many	CASSRQVSSYNEQFF	TGTGCCAGCAGCCGACAGGTCAGCTCCTACAATGAGCAGTTCTTC
TRBV7-8	TRBJ1-2	NA	few	CASSLDSYGYTF	TGTGCCAGCAGCCTCGACAGCTATGGCTACACCTTC
TRBV5-4	TRBJ2-7	NA	many	CASSPVEGEQYF	TGTGCCAGCAGCCCAGTTGAGGGCGAGCAGTACTTC
TRBV15	TRBJ2-7	NA	few	CATSRDLASARYEQYF	TGTGCCACCAGCAGAGATCTCGCTAGTGCCCGCTACGAGCAGTACTTC
TRBV10-2	TRBJ1-1	NA	few	CASRRQSNTEAFF	TGCGCCAGCCGTAGACAGTCGAACACTGAAGCTTTCTTT
TRBV25-1	TRBJ2-7	TRBD1	many	CASSDPGQDAYEQYF	TGTGCCAGCAGTGACCCGGGACAGGATGCCTACGAGCAGTACTTC
TRBV20-1	TRBJ2-3	TRBD2	few	CSATEYRLAGVGTDTQYF	TGCAGTGCTACCGAATACCGACTAGCGGGAGTTGGAACAGATACGCAGTATTTT
TRBV12-3/TRBV12-4	TRBJ2-7	TRBD2	many	CASSPLREGVYEQYF	TGTGCCAGCAGTCCACTTCGGGAGGGTGTTTACGAGCAGTACTTC